These T cell receptor beta chains were read from a single sample in a study of quantifying T cell responses using KT2 cells. MiXCR, applied by TCRdb to the UMI-ligation and nested PCR reads, yields one record per CDR3 protein. The sample consists of tens of thousands of distinct CDR3 sequences, approximately 13% of them appearing once. Material for sequencing was PBMCs spiked with cells of the T cell clone KT2. The source is a human donor. Both conserved end residues are part of each CDR3. D genes are given only for firm matches. Clone size is given for some rows only: seen once, a few or many times, or a class if the clone is expanded.

clone_size	d_call	j_call	v_call	cdr3_nt	cdr3_aa
few	TRBD1	TRBJ2-3	TRBV10-3	TGTGCCATCAGTGACTCCGGGACAGCAGATACGCAGTATTTT	CAISDSGTADTQYF
few	TRBD1	TRBJ1-5	TRBV20-1	TGCAGTGCTAGAGAAATGGGTAGGGGGCATCAGCCCCAGCATTTT	CSAREMGRGHQPQHF
few	TRBD1	TRBJ2-1	TRBV14	TGTGCCAGCAGCACCCGACAGGGTCTTGGCAATGAGCAGTTCTTC	CASSTRQGLGNEQFF
few	TRBD2	TRBJ2-1	TRBV29-1	TGCAGCCCGACGCTTTATAGCGGGAGGGAGGAGCAGTTCTTC	CSPTLYSGREEQFF
many	-	TRBJ2-3	TRBV11-2	TGTGCCAGCAGCTTAGTACCGGGGGATAGCACAGATACGCAGTATTTT	CASSLVPGDSTDTQYF
many	-	TRBJ1-1	TRBV7-6	TGTGCCAGCAGCTTAGCAGGGTTTGGCACTGAAGCTTTCTTT	CASSLAGFGTEAFF
-	-	TRBJ1-1	TRBV2	TGTGCCAGCAGTGAGAGCAGGAACACTGAAGCTTTCTTT	CASSESRNTEAFF
-	-	TRBJ2-7	TRBV5-4	TGTGCCAGCAGCTTGGATTGGCTAGCACCCGAGCAGTACTTC	CASSLDWLAPEQYF
-	-	TRBJ1-4	TRBV29-1	TGCAGCGCTGGACCCTCCTCAGGGGCGGAAAAACTGTTTTTT	CSAGPSSGAEKLFF
many	TRBD2	TRBJ2-7	TRBV20-1	TGCAGTGCTCTAGCGGGGGGCTCCTACGAGCAGTACTTC	CSALAGGSYEQYF
many	TRBD1	TRBJ1-3	TRBV6-5	TGTGCCAGCGGCTACAGGGGGCTGAGAAACACCATATATTTT	CASGYRGLRNTIYF
-	TRBD1	TRBJ1-1	TRBV29-1	TGCAGCGAGAGGACAGGGGACACTGAAGCTTTCTTT	CSERTGDTEAFF
few	-	TRBJ2-3	TRBV24-1	TGTGCCACCAGTGATTTCAGGGGAGGGACAGATACGCAGTATTTT	CATSDFRGGTDTQYF
-	-	TRBJ1-6	TRBV6-6	TGTGCCAGCAGTTACGCGGGAGGGGTTTGGGATAATTCACCCCTCCACTTT	CASSYAGGVWDNSPLHF
-	TRBD1	TRBJ2-7	TRBV7-9	TGTGCCAGCAGCTTAACCGGGACAGGGTTCTACGAGCAGTACTTC	CASSLTGTGFYEQYF
few	-	TRBJ1-3	TRBV18	TGTGCCAGCTCACCACGTTCCGATCCCCTCTCTGGAAACACCATATATTTT	CASSPRSDPLSGNTIYF
-	-	TRBJ1-4	TRBV6-5	TGTGCCAGCAGAACGACAGCAACCAATGAAAAACTGTTTTTT	CASRTTATNEKLFF
many	-	TRBJ1-1	TRBV10-3	TGTGCCATCAGTGATTGGGGACCGAGCACTGAAGCTTTCTTT	CAISDWGPSTEAFF
few	TRBD2	TRBJ2-3	TRBV5-1	TGCGCCAGCAGCTTGGCGACTAGCGGTTCCACAGATACGCAGTATTTT	CASSLATSGSTDTQYF
-	-	TRBJ2-6	TRBV18	TGTGCCAGCTCACCATCGGGTGCTGGGGCCAACGTCCTGACTTTC	CASSPSGAGANVLTF
-	-	TRBJ1-3	TRBV5-1	TGCGCCAGCAGCTTGGATGGAGGGAGCTTCTCTGGAAACACCATATATTTT	CASSLDGGSFSGNTIYF
-	-	TRBJ1-2	TRBV10-1	TGCGCCAGCAGTGAGTCGCGGGGGTATGGCTACACCTTC	CASSESRGYGYTF
medium-sized	-	TRBJ2-3	TRBV19	TGTGCCAGTAGTTCCCACGGGAGCACAGATACGCAGTATTTT	CASSSHGSTDTQYF
few	-	TRBJ2-2	TRBV20-1	TGCAGTGCTAGTAAAACAGCTACGAACACCGGGGAGCTGTTTTTT	CSASKTATNTGELFF
-	-	TRBJ2-7	TRBV6-5	TGTGCCAGCAGTTACTCGGCATCCTACGAGCAGTACTTC	CASSYSASYEQYF
few	-	TRBJ2-3	TRBV12-3/TRBV12-4	TGTGCCAGCAGTTTCATTACGAGGACAGATACGCAGTATTTT	CASSFITRTDTQYF
-	-	TRBJ2-1	TRBV9	TGTGCCAGCAGCATCACGGATCGAACAGGCTTTGGTGAGCAGTTCTTC	CASSITDRTGFGEQFF
-	-	TRBJ2-6	TRBV20-1	TGCAGTGCTATGGGCTCTGGGGCCAACGTCCTGACTTTC	CSAMGSGANVLTF
-	-	TRBJ2-3	TRBV9	TGTGCCAGCAGCCAACAGGGCCTTTCTGGGGATACGCAGTATTTT	CASSQQGLSGDTQYF
-	TRBD2	TRBJ2-7	TRBV4-1	TGCGCCAGCAGCCAAGTTGCTTTCGCGGGAGAACCCCCCTACGAGCAGTACTTC	CASSQVAFAGEPPYEQYF
few	TRBD1	TRBJ2-1	TRBV29-1	TGCAGCGTTGGGACAGGGATCCACAATGAGCAGTTCTTC	CSVGTGIHNEQFF
many	-	TRBJ1-5	TRBV10-3	TGTGCCATCAGACCGCAGGGTAGCAATCAGCCCCAGCATTTT	CAIRPQGSNQPQHF
few	-	TRBJ2-3	TRBV29-1	TGCAGCGTCGGAGAGGATACGCAGTATTTT	CSVGEDTQYF
few	-	TRBJ1-1	TRBV4-3	TGCGCCAGCAGCCAAAGTCTTACGGGCACTGAAGCTTTCTTT	CASSQSLTGTEAFF
-	-	TRBJ2-3	TRBV7-9	TGTGCCAGCAGCCTCCCATGGCGGGAAAGCACAGATACGCAGTATTTT	CASSLPWRESTDTQYF
many	-	TRBJ2-5	TRBV5-1	TGCGCCAGCAGCTTTAACCCAGAGACCCAGTACTTC	CASSFNPETQYF
many	-	TRBJ2-1	TRBV6-5	TGTGCCAGCAGTTACTCGCGCGGGTCCGGTGAGCAGTTCTTC	CASSYSRGSGEQFF
few	-	TRBJ1-3	TRBV6-6	TGTGCCAGCAGCACTGGAAACACCATATATTTT	CASSTGNTIYF
many	TRBD1	TRBJ1-1	TRBV6-1	TGTGCCAGCACCCTGACAGGGGGCGAGATGAACACTGAAGCTTTCTTT	CASTLTGGEMNTEAFF
-	TRBD2	TRBJ2-2	TRBV24-1	TGTGCCACCAGTGATTTGGCTAGCGGCCGCCCGGGCACCGGGGAGCTGTTTTTT	CATSDLASGRPGTGELFF